Listed below are T cell receptor beta chains from one sample, sequenced in a study of shared clonotypes between healthy human individuals. Some clones are missing from TCRdb's copy, which holds only in-frame ones; the method was immunoSEQ multiplex PCR. The data contain just over 2,000,000 clones, 85% to 95% of them seen just once; the ten biggest clones take up 0.13%. Sequencing was done on a sample of naive CD4+ T cells sorted from blood. The receptors were gathered from a man between 18 and 35 years old in good health. Each CDR3 is given with its conserved first and last residue. The D gene is left open where the match is weak.

cdr3_aa | d_call | j_call | v_call
CASSKTSSSYNSPLHF | NA | TRBJ1-6 | TRBV19
CASSLDASNYGYTF | NA | TRBJ1-2 | TRBV5-1
CASSERAAEQFF | NA | TRBJ2-1 | TRBV2
CASSPGQGGPLLEQEQFF | TRBD1 | TRBJ2-1 | TRBV5-1
CASSPGTGGGKLFF | TRBD1 | TRBJ1-4 | TRBV28
CASSPLENTQYF | NA | TRBJ2-3 | TRBV6-5
CASSVFDRANYGYTF | TRBD1 | TRBJ1-2 | TRBV9
CASSVGEGPQHF | NA | TRBJ1-5 | TRBV9
CASSPNRNTEAFF | NA | TRBJ1-1 | TRBV18
CASSLPGVYEQYF | NA | TRBJ2-7 | TRBV25-1
CASSPIVYTEAFF | NA | TRBJ1-1 | TRBV14
CASSLDRVNEKLFF | TRBD1 | TRBJ1-4 | TRBV28
CASSDGTGGFDEQYF | TRBD1 | TRBJ2-7 | TRBV5-1
CAAGSGLSNQPQHF | NA | TRBJ1-5 | TRBV10-3
CASRRGQDNSPLHF | TRBD1 | TRBJ1-6 | TRBV5-1
CASSHRYSYEQYF | NA | TRBJ2-7 | TRBV23-1
CAWKFRGVANTETFF | TRBD1 | TRBJ1-1 | TRBV30
CASSYGQGNAEAFF | TRBD1 | TRBJ1-1 | TRBV11-2
CASSAWGGGNYGYTF | NA | TRBJ1-2 | TRBV7-2
CASSFGTGHGYTF | TRBD1 | TRBJ1-2 | TRBV18
CASSFYAVDEQFF | NA | TRBJ2-1 | TRBV7-9
CASSFSGGGTYEQYF | TRBD2 | TRBJ2-7 | TRBV5-4
CASSEFGTYEQYF | NA | TRBJ2-7 | TRBV25-1
CASNRGDGNQPQHF | NA | TRBJ1-5 | TRBV19
CASGKGGANTGELFF | NA | TRBJ2-2 | TRBV5-1
CASQDRGNTGELFF | TRBD1 | TRBJ2-2 | TRBV11-2
CASSRQGGMNTEAFF | TRBD1 | TRBJ1-1 | TRBV7-3
CAISAGAVQETQYF | NA | TRBJ2-5 | TRBV10-3
CASSLSAGVNTEAFF | NA | TRBJ1-1 | TRBV7-9
CASSPTPATGTQYF | NA | TRBJ2-5 | TRBV4-1
CASSPTGARETQYF | NA | TRBJ2-5 | TRBV18
CASSISGLAGDLNYNEQFF | TRBD2 | TRBJ2-1 | TRBV9
CASSIDRRSTYEQYF | NA | TRBJ2-7 | TRBV19
CASARTGQDSPLHF | TRBD1 | TRBJ1-6 | TRBV4-3
CASASDIGQYF | NA | TRBJ2-7 | TRBV28
CASRSSSYYGYTF | NA | TRBJ1-2 | TRBV6-5
CASSSRQGELFF | NA | TRBJ2-2 | TRBV7-2
CAWRGLAPYEQYF | NA | TRBJ2-7 | TRBV30
CASSLPPGNNSPLHF | NA | TRBJ1-6 | TRBV5-4
CASRAYSGNTIYF | NA | TRBJ1-3 | TRBV6-5
CAWRGSGRLTGELFF | TRBD2 | TRBJ2-2 | TRBV30
CASSYRTEAYGYTF | NA | TRBJ1-2 | TRBV6-5
CASSQGLSGGTQYF | NA | TRBJ2-3 | TRBV5-4
CASSLAGRNDPQHF | NA | TRBJ1-5 | TRBV5-1
CASSAGDRGREQYF | TRBD1 | TRBJ2-7 | TRBV9
CASALGPSYEQYF | NA | TRBJ2-7 | TRBV2
CASRRDGASGTGYF | TRBD2 | TRBJ2-3 | TRBV6-6
CASSVDGAFSYNEQFF | NA | TRBJ2-1 | TRBV5-1
CSARMEGQFF | NA | TRBJ2-1 | TRBV20-1
CASSLEGQYSGANVLTF | TRBD1 | TRBJ2-6 | TRBV5-1
CASSLDWPREPQHF | NA | TRBJ1-5 | TRBV7-4
CASSISGVWRGEQYF | NA | TRBJ2-7 | TRBV19
CASSDWTEKAFF | NA | TRBJ1-1 | TRBV6-1
CASRAGQVNTEAFF | TRBD1 | TRBJ1-1 | TRBV2